This T cell receptor (beta chain) was recorded in a study of T cells in Graves' hyperthyroidism and ophthalmopathy. Looked up from germline, CDR1 is MNHEY and CDR2 is SVGEGT. The CDR3 extends over 14 amino acids. V lost 5 bases and J 5 bases, leaving 13 bases between the germline ends. Authors of the study amplified TCR beta CDR3 regions from RNA transcripts. When the TCR CDR3 underwent first-round RT-PCR, the HTBI primer set was used. TCRdb recomputed calls from the multiplex PCR reads with MiXCR, one row per CDR3 protein. This table has around 520,000 distinct CDR3 sequences, approximately 25% appearing once.

The receptor was isolated from a woman aged 25 to 39 with Graves' ophthalmopathy. The sequenced sample was blood. The chain is built from TRBV6-2 or TRBV6-3 and TRBJ1-5, with D possibly TRBD1 on 6 matching bases. The chain's CDR3 is CASSNREADQPQHF. In DNA, the CDR3 is TGTGCCAGCAGTAACAGGGAAGCCGATCAGCCCCAGCATTTT.